A single sample is the source of the 23 T cell receptor beta chains below, sequenced in a study of OX40 agonist ivuxolimab in advanced cancers. Sequencing was performed with immunoSEQ multiplex PCR; in TCRdb, only in-frame clones are kept and a portion is missing. The repertoire holds 50,000 or so clones, with approximately 81% as singletons. Sequenced here: CD4+ or CD8+ T cells sorted from blood, sampled in a trial of the OX40 agonist ivuxolimab. The source of these receptors is an adult with an advanced solid tumor such as melanoma, head and neck, liver or kidney cancer.

This clone was recorded only once. The chain uses TRBV4-1 and TRBJ1-4, with 9 bases identical to TRBD1. The CDR3 is made up of 13 amino acids. The germline V gene has CDR1 MGHRA and CDR2 YSYEKL. V trimming: 3 bases; J trimming: 7 bases; junction bases outside the gene matches: 0. In DNA, the CDR3 is TGCGCCAGCAGCCAGACAGGGGGTGAAAAACTGTTTTTT. It codes for CASSQTGGEKLFF.

The genes are TRBV7-8 and TRBJ2-7; D remains unclear. This CDR3 has 16 residues. CDR1 is SGHVS and CDR2 is FQNEAQ in the germline V gene. Trimming left V 1 base short and J 0 bases short, with 13 bases between. The CDR3 here is CASSLELAVSSYEQYF. CDR3 coding DNA: TGTGCCAGCAGCTTAGAGTTGGCGGTTTCCTCCTACGAGCAGTACTTC.

The chain links TRBV27 to TRBJ2-5; tentatively, D is TRBD1 (5 bases). CDR3 size: 14 residues. V was clipped by 0 bases and J by 4 bases, with 9 bases between them. Germline CDR1 and CDR2: MNHEY and SMNVEV (reference sequence). The CDR3, as DNA: TGTGCCAGCAGTTTATCTTCAGGGTTAGAGACCCAGTACTTC. Translating gives CASSLSSGLETQYF.

The V and J genes are TRBV5-6 and TRBJ2-7; TRBD2 matches at 7 bases. Trimming removed 3 bases from V and 0 bases from J; junction bases left unmatched: 0. The V gene's germline CDR1 is SGHDT and CDR2 YYEEEE. The CDR3 spans 13 residues. The CDR3 DNA reads TGTGCCAGCAGCTGGGACTACTCCTACGAGCAGTACTTC. Amino acid sequence: CASSWDYSYEQYF.

A single count supports this clone. The chain couples TRBV7-2 to TRBJ2-3; 8 bases line up with TRBD2. The CDR3 has 15 amino acids. Trimming removed 2 bases from V and 6 bases from J; junction bases left unmatched: 7. The germline V gene encodes CDR1 SGHTA and CDR2 FQGNSA. DNA of the CDR3: TGTGCCAGCAGCTTATTTGCTAGCGGGCGGGATACGCAGTATTTT. The encoded protein is CASSLFASGRDTQYF.

CDR3 nucleotide sequence: TGTGCCATCAGTGAGTCGGCTAGCGGGGGGGACCGGGAGCTGTTTTTT. Translating gives CAISESASGGDRELFF. The V gene is TRBV10-3, the J gene TRBJ2-2, with TRBD2 matching over 12 bases. The CDR3 covers 16 residues. The ends lost 0 bases at V and 9 bases at J; junction bases unmatched: 5. Germline CDR1 is ENHRY and CDR2 is SYGVKD.

This chain connects TRBV19 to TRBJ2-2; 7 nucleotides agree with TRBD1. Germline V gene lookup returns CDR1 LNHDA and CDR2 SQIVND (reference sequence). With V trimmed by 5 bases and J by 3 bases, 24 bases remained unmatched. The CDR3 length is 21 residues. The CDR3 bases are TGTGCCAGTAGTGCGAGGAAGGGGGCCGTGAGCTGGCGGGTTCACACCGGGGAGCTGTTTTTT. Its protein is CASSARKGAVSWRVHTGELFF.

The chain couples TRBV19 to TRBJ2-6; 11 bases fit TRBD2. The CDR3 covers 18 residues. The germline gives CDR1 LNHDA, CDR2 SQIVND (reference sequence). V dropped 4 bases and J dropped 2; count of bases not matched to a gene: 7. The CDR3 loop reads CASSSRSGRAPGANVLTF. The CDR3 region has the DNA TGTGCCAGTAGTAGTCGTAGCGGGAGGGCCCCTGGGGCCAACGTCCTGACTTTC.

The CDR3 DNA follows: TGTGCCAGCAGCCCATACAGGGTTGGCACAGATACGCAGTATTTT. As protein: CASSPYRVGTDTQYF. The rearrangement links TRBV11-3 to TRBJ2-3, with D perhaps matching TRBD1 (6 bases). Germline-derived CDR1 and CDR2 are SGHNT and YENEEA. The CDR3 is 15 amino acids. The V gene lost 5 bases and the J gene lost 1 base, with 13 bases spanning the gap.

This chain links TRBV5-1 with TRBJ2-2; D unclear. V lost 6 bases to trimming and J lost 1 base, with 1 base between them. Looked up from germline, CDR1 is SGHRS and CDR2 is YFSETQ. The CDR3 sequence is 11 residues long. The CDR3 DNA sequence: TGCGCCAGCAAGAACACCGGGGAGCTGTTTTTT. This codes for CASKNTGELFF.

This clone was counted only a few times. The rearrangement joins TRBV2 to TRBJ2-2; D is unclear. Germline V lookup: CDR1 SNHLY, CDR2 FYNNEI. V was shortened by 3 bases and J by 8 bases, with 7 bases between the two germline ends. The CDR3 is 12 amino acids. The CDR3: CASSDFPGELFF. Here the CDR3 DNA reads TGTGCCAGCAGTGACTTCCCTGGGGAGCTGTTTTTT.

The chain has TRBV2 and TRBJ1-4; TRBD1 matches 7 bases. The CDR3 covers 17 residues. The trim removed 5 bases at V and 8 bases at J, leaving 17 bases unmatched. Germline loops: CDR1 SNHLY, CDR2 FYNNEI. Here the CDR3 reads CASSRGGAASWNEKLFF. The DNA for the CDR3 is TGTGCCAGCAGTCGAGGGGGCGCGGCGTCTTGGAACGAAAAACTGTTTTTT.

This chain uses TRBV11-3 with TRBJ2-1; D gene uncertain. The CDR3 loop spans 13 amino acids. CDR1 is SGHNT and CDR2 is YENEEA in the germline V gene. V was clipped by 5 bases and J by 3 bases, with 8 bases between them. The CDR3 loop reads CASSPPSYNEQFF. In nucleotides, the CDR3 is TGTGCCAGCAGCCCCCCCAGCTACAATGAGCAGTTCTTC.

This rearrangement joins TRBV5-6 to TRBJ2-2; no firm D call. Trimming pared 2 bases from V and 6 bases from J, leaving 8 bases between. Germline V gives CDR1 SGHDT, CDR2 YYEEEE. The CDR3 contains 13 residues. Written as DNA, the CDR3 is TGTGCCAGCAGCTTTGGTTTGGCCGGGGAGCTGTTTTTT. It encodes CASSFGLAGELFF.

The V gene is TRBV2, the J gene TRBJ1-5, with D maybe TRBD1 (5 bases). Trimming took 7 bases from V and 0 from J, leaving 13 bases between them. This CDR3 spans 15 amino acids. From germline, CDR1 is SNHLY and CDR2 FYNNEI. Here the CDR3 reads CASMRGHTSNQPQHF. In DNA, the CDR3 is TGTGCCAGCATGAGAGGACATACTAGCAATCAGCCCCAGCATTTT.

The chain is built from TRBV27 and TRBJ2-7; D not certain. Trimming removed 2 bases at V and 3 bases at J, with 8 bases between. CDR1 and CDR2 (germline): MNHEY, SMNVEV (reference sequence). This CDR3 is 13 amino acids long. CDR3 amino acids: CASSLGSDYEQYF. The CDR3 DNA follows: TGTGCCAGCAGTTTAGGGTCCGACTACGAGCAGTACTTC.

The chain couples TRBV4-3 to TRBJ2-7; no clear D gene. Germline CDR1 and CDR2: LGHNA and YSLEER. Trimming took 0 bases from V and 4 from J, leaving 16 bases between them. CDR3 length equals 16 residues. The CDR3 DNA sequence: TGCGCCAGCAGCCAAGATAACCGGCAGGATGGGTACGAGCAGTACTTC. Translated: CASSQDNRQDGYEQYF.

CDR3 bases: TGTGCCAGCAGCGGGAGAGAACAACGGATGGCGGGGGCTGAAGCTTTCTTT. Amino acids: CASSGREQRMAGAEAFF. This chain connects TRBV9 to TRBJ1-1; possibly TRBD1 for D (5 bases). Germline V gene sequence: CDR1 SGDLS, CDR2 YYNGEE. CDR3 size: 17 residues. V lost 3 bases, J lost 6 bases, and 24 bases lay in between.

The V call is TRBV11-3, the J call TRBJ2-1, with TRBD2 matching over 12 bases. CDR3 length: 15 residues. Per germline, CDR1 SGHNT and CDR2 YENEEA. V was pared by 5 bases and J by 3 bases, with 2 bases of the junction left unmatched. The CDR3 DNA reads as TGTGCCAGCAGCGGACTAGCGGGAAGCTACAATGAGCAGTTCTTC. Its protein product is CASSGLAGSYNEQFF.

This clone was counted once. This chain links TRBV14 with TRBJ2-5, with TRBD1 as a possible D gene (5 bases). Trimming cost V 3 bases and J 7 bases, with 12 bases left between them. The germline V gene has CDR1 SGHDN and CDR2 FVKESK. CDR3 length: 13 residues. This CDR3 reads CASSQDTGGTQYF. The DNA for the CDR3 is TGTGCCAGCAGCCAGGACACAGGCGGGACCCAGTACTTC.

The rearrangement uses TRBV7-9 and TRBJ1-5; D not resolved. The CDR3 spans 12 residues. The germline CDR1 and CDR2 sequences are SEHNR and FQNEAQ (reference sequence). The ends were cut back, 1 base at V and 4 bases at J, with 2 bases in the middle. CDR3 sequence (DNA): TGTGCCAGCAGCTTAGATAATCAGCCCCAGCATTTT. Translating it yields CASSLDNQPQHF.

V gene TRBV28 combines with J gene TRBJ1-4; tentatively, D is TRBD1 (5 bases). Germline V gene sequence: CDR1 MDHEN, CDR2 SYDVKM. The CDR3 extends over 16 amino acids. Trimming removed 6 bases from V and 9 bases from J, with 23 bases in between. The CDR3 DNA sequence: TGTGCCAGCAGCCCCCTCAGCGATTCTGACAGAAAAAAACTGTTTTTT. It specifies CASSPLSDSDRKKLFF. Full variable domain (remainder filled in from reference TRBV28 and TRBJ1-4): DVKVTQSSRYLVKRTGEKVFLECVQDMDHENMFWYRQDPGLGLRLIYFSYDVKMKEKGDIPEGYSVSREKKERFSLILESASTNQTSMYLCASSPLSDSDRKKLFFGSGTQLSVL.

V is TRBV5-1 and J is TRBJ1-4; D is ambiguous. This CDR3 comprises 13 residues. V was trimmed by 0 bases and J by 5 bases, leaving 5 bases between them. CDR1 SGHRS and CDR2 YFSETQ come from the germline V gene. The CDR3 sequence: CASSLEANEKLFF. As DNA, the CDR3 is TGCGCCAGCAGCTTGGAAGCGAATGAAAAACTGTTTTTT.